This record looks at one T cell receptor (beta chain) sequence and its context. This sample is part of a study of blood T cell repertoires in COVID-19. About the study: COVID-19 samples, acute and convalescent, were from the United States, Italy and Spain. PBMCs, B-cell-depleted T cells, or T cells were the source of the cDNA or gDNA that made up the material.

This CDR3 has 13 amino acids. The germline V gene has CDR1 GTSNPN and CDR2 SVGIG (reference sequence). Trimming removed 2 bases at V and 8 bases at J, with 12 bases between. Original processing methods: Cell counts per sample came from amplifying reference gene primers. The protocol was immunoSEQ multiplex PCR, while the TCRdb copy is restricted to in-frame clones and leaves out a portion. That table supplies the V and J calls and clone size; D and trimming were determined from the DNA. The sample carries a few hundred thousand clones, more than 80% recorded once. The sample was peripheral blood. The receptor comes from a man between 35 and 55 years old with acute or convalescent COVID-19. The chain has TRBV30 and TRBJ1-4, with a tentative D call TRBD1 (6 bases). The CDR3 spells CAWSPGGNEKLFF. In DNA, the CDR3 is TGTGCCTGGAGTCCGGGGGGCAACGAAAAACTGTTTTTT.